This T cell receptor (beta chain) was identified during a study of CD8 T cells in Susac syndrome. RNA, at about 0.45 to 1 ug, was reverse transcribed with random hexamers. Amplification of TCR beta CDR3 was carried out by immunoSEQ multiplex PCR, which covered 54 Vbeta and 13 Jbeta segments. Via MiXCR, TCRdb re-called the immunoSEQ multiplex PCR reads, giving one row per CDR3 protein. This repertoire shows 250,000 to 350,000 distinct CDR3 sequences, about 88% found once; its top ten account for around 0.12%. CD8+ and CD4+ blood T cells underwent TCR beta sequencing. Treatment-naive patients with stable or active relapsing-remitting disease were the multiple sclerosis controls. Negative isolation yielded CD8+ and CD4+ T cells; FACS enriched TEMRA cells. The CDR3 loop spans 13 amino acids. V was cut by 0 bases and J by 6 bases, with 5 bases left in between. The germline gives CDR1 LNHNV, CDR2 YYDKDF (reference sequence).

Sequencing input: CD8+ T cells from PBMCs. The receptor was derived from a human donor with multiple sclerosis. The V gene is TRBV15, the J gene TRBJ1-4; D is uncertain. The CDR3 DNA sequence: TGTGCCACCAGCAGAGATAGAGATGAAAAACTGTTTTTT. Protein product: CATSRDRDEKLFF.